A selection of T cell receptor beta chains follows, all from one sample in a study of glioma-infiltrating T cells. TCRdb redid the calling of the multiplex PCR reads with MiXCR, one entry per CDR3 protein. The repertoire has some 190,000 distinct CDR3 sequences, approximately 30% of them found once; the top ten carry about 19%. Sequenced material: glioma tissue, nonneoplastic brain tissue, or PBMCs (not recorded which). The source is a human donor with low-grade glioma or glioblastoma, undergoing nonglioma brain surgery, or in good health (not recorded which). CDR3s include the opening cysteine and the closing phenylalanine or tryptophan. D genes are given only for firm matches. A row's size may be missing; if present it is once, few, many or a size class.

CDR3 protein	CDR3 DNA	clone size	V gene	D gene	J gene	CDR3 length
CASSSYLRTQSYIAYEQYF	TGTGCCAGCAGTTCGTACCTTAGGACCCAATCCTACATAGCCTACGAGCAGTACTTC	many	TRBV28	NA	TRBJ2-7	19
CASRITSNQPQHF	TGTGCCAGCAGAATCACGAGCAATCAGCCCCAGCATTTT	many	TRBV6-2/TRBV6-3	NA	TRBJ1-5	13
CASSPSGTQTYEQYF	TGTGCCAGCTCACCTTCCGGGACGCAAACCTACGAGCAGTACTTC	many	TRBV18	NA	TRBJ2-7	15
CASSIWDPEGKNIQYF	TGTGCCAGTAGTATTTGGGACCCTGAAGGCAAAAACATTCAGTACTTC	NA	TRBV19	NA	TRBJ2-4	16
CASSLALAGVVGTDTQYF	TGTGCCAGCAGCTTAGCCCTAGCGGGAGTTGTCGGCACAGATACGCAGTATTTT	many	TRBV7-2	TRBD2	TRBJ2-3	18
CSVGTSYNEQFF	TGCAGCGTTGGGACCTCCTACAATGAGCAGTTCTTC	few	TRBV29-1	NA	TRBJ2-1	12
CASSSPGTDQETQCF	TGTGCCAGCAGTTCCCCCGGGACGGATCAAGAGACCCAGTGCTTC	NA	TRBV12-3/TRBV12-4	NA	TRBJ2-5	15
CAWSVQWGYTEAFF	TGTGCCTGGAGTGTACAATGGGGGTACACTGAAGCTTTCTTT	many	TRBV30	NA	TRBJ1-1	14
CASSLPTVRKNIQYF	TGTGCCAGCAGTTTACCCACGGTACGCAAAAACATTCAGTACTTC	many	TRBV28	NA	TRBJ2-4	15
CASRQDRFSYEQYF	TGTGCCAGCAGGCAAGATCGTTTCTCCTACGAGCAGTACTTC	NA	TRBV3-1	NA	TRBJ2-7	14
CASRTIRDRGRDEQFF	TGTGCCAGCCGAACAATCCGGGACAGGGGTCGTGATGAGCAGTTCTTC	many	TRBV6-2/TRBV6-3	TRBD1	TRBJ2-1	16
CSARGLTISNEQFF	TGCAGTGCTAGGGGGCTAACGATATCTAATGAGCAGTTCTTC	NA	TRBV20-1	NA	TRBJ2-1	14
CASSQAGTGNYGYTF	TGCGCCAGCAGCCAGGCCGGGACAGGCAACTATGGCTACACCTTC	many	TRBV4-1	TRBD1	TRBJ1-2	15
CASSLSSSGRLYTQYF	TGTGCCAGCAGTTTATCGTCTAGCGGGAGGTTATATACGCAGTATTTT	many	TRBV27	TRBD2	TRBJ2-3	16
CASIGLAGERGDTQYF	TGTGCCAGCATTGGATTAGCGGGAGAGCGGGGAGATACGCAGTATTTT	NA	TRBV2	TRBD2	TRBJ2-3	16
CASSHPPDYSTDTQYF	TGCGCCAGCAGCCACCCCCCGGACTATAGCACAGATACGCAGTATTTT	few	TRBV4-1	NA	TRBJ2-3	16
CASSQDEEGFGELFF	TGTGCCAGCAGCCAAGATGAAGAGGGTTTCGGGGAGCTGTTTTTT	many	TRBV14	NA	TRBJ2-2	15
CATSDFTANYGYTF	TGTGCCACCAGTGATTTCACAGCTAACTATGGCTACACCTTC	few	TRBV24-1	NA	TRBJ1-2	14
CASSQPAGSSLEQYF	TGTGCCAGCAGCCAACCCGCTGGGAGTAGTCTCGAGCAGTACTTC	NA	TRBV4-2	NA	TRBJ2-7	15
CASSRPRTTDTQYF	TGTGCCAGTAGCCGACCCCGGACCACAGATACGCAGTATTTT	few	TRBV19	NA	TRBJ2-3	14
CASSQEAGSGLDTQYF	TGCGCCAGCAGCCAAGAAGCTGGGTCTGGGTTAGATACGCAGTATTTT	many	TRBV4-1	NA	TRBJ2-3	16
CASSLAQGKYNEQFF	TGTGCCAGCAGCTTGGCACAGGGGAAGTACAATGAGCAGTTCTTC	many	TRBV5-4	TRBD1	TRBJ2-1	15
CASSLSGRGYNSPLHF	TGTGCCAGCAGTTTATCTGGCAGGGGATATAATTCACCCCTCCACTTT	many	TRBV27	NA	TRBJ1-6	16
CSARGVSSYEQYF	TGCAGTGCTAGAGGGGTCTCTTCCTACGAGCAGTACTTC	many	TRBV20-1	NA	TRBJ2-7	13
CASSPWGGSNTEAFF	TGTGCCAGCAGCCCCTGGGGAGGCTCGAACACTGAAGCTTTCTTT	many	TRBV27	NA	TRBJ1-1	15
CASSYSGGGTDTQYF	TGTGCCAGCAGTTACTCGGGGGGTGGCACAGATACGCAGTATTTT	many	TRBV6-6	NA	TRBJ2-3	15
CSAGRGAGQPQHF	TGCAGTGCCGGGCGGGGGGCGGGGCAGCCCCAGCATTTT	many	TRBV20-1	NA	TRBJ1-5	13
CAIKIRGGGDAQYF	TGTGCCATCAAAATTCGCGGGGGTGGCGACGCGCAGTACTTC	NA	TRBV10-3	TRBD2	TRBJ2-7	14
CATSSNYGYTF	TGTGCCACTAGCTCTAACTATGGCTACACCTTC	many	TRBV27	NA	TRBJ1-2	11
CASRLTSVNEQFF	TGTGCCAGCAGACTAACTAGCGTAAATGAGCAGTTCTTC	NA	TRBV6-1	TRBD2	TRBJ2-1	13
CASSYRGSNNEQFF	TGTGCCAGCAGTTACCGCGGGAGTAACAATGAGCAGTTCTTC	many	TRBV6-6	TRBD2	TRBJ2-1	14
CASMREDGTDTQYF	TGTGCCAGTATGCGGGAGGACGGCACAGATACGCAGTATTTT	many	TRBV28	TRBD2	TRBJ2-3	14
CASSTRQGVGSNQPQHF	TGTGCCAGCAGTACCAGACAGGGGGTAGGGAGCAATCAGCCCCAGCATTTT	many	TRBV6-1	TRBD1	TRBJ1-5	17
CASSLTPGGPSTGELFF	TGTGCCAGCAGTTTAACTCCAGGAGGGCCAAGCACCGGGGAGCTGTTTTTT	NA	TRBV27	NA	TRBJ2-2	17
CSAGGRFQETQYF	TGCAGCGCAGGCGGACGGTTCCAAGAGACCCAGTACTTC	few	TRBV29-1	NA	TRBJ2-5	13
CASSPQGPGQPQHF	TGTGCCAGCAGTCCACAGGGTCCGGGTCAGCCCCAGCATTTT	NA	TRBV2	NA	TRBJ1-5	14
CSAPFPNSGRAVNEQFF	TGCAGTGCTCCTTTCCCGAATAGCGGGAGGGCCGTCAATGAGCAGTTCTTC	many	TRBV20-1	TRBD2	TRBJ2-1	17
CASSLNSDTHYF	TGTGCCAGCAGTTTAAATTCGGATACGCATTATTTT	NA	TRBV27	NA	TRBJ2-3	12
CSVDRLRGIAGGYTF	TGCAGCGTGGATCGCCTCCGGGGAATCGCTGGAGGCTACACCTTC	few	TRBV29-1	NA	TRBJ1-2	15
CASSFYGYGYTF	TGTGCCAGCAGTTTTTATGGATATGGCTACACCTTC	many	TRBV28	NA	TRBJ1-2	12
CASSIPGDRTSTDTQYF	TGTGCCAGTAGTATCCCCGGGGACAGGACTAGCACAGATACGCAGTATTTT	NA	TRBV19	TRBD1	TRBJ2-3	17
CASSIGQGLYEQYF	TGTGCCAGCAGCATCGGGCAGGGGCTTTACGAGCAGTACTTC	many	TRBV14	NA	TRBJ2-7	14
CASRAPRGDNEQFF	TGCGCCAGCAGAGCCCCTCGGGGGGACAATGAGCAGTTCTTC	NA	TRBV5-1	TRBD2	TRBJ2-1	14